This T cell receptor (beta chain) is drawn from a study of blood T cells in healthy people across ages (dated by TCRdb to between 2014 and 2016). Background on the whole study: In model experiments, template switching captured roughly one uniquely barcoded TCR beta cDNA molecule for every two T cells. The study measured age-related changes in TCR beta repertoire diversity using deep sequencing normalized with unique cDNA molecular identifiers. Four age groups were formed from the donors: young (average about 15 years), middle-aged (around 37), aged (roughly 58) and long-lived (around 82). For two donors (one aged 18 to 30 and one aged 80 or older), the study analyzed two additional independent replicas of 1 million unique cDNA reads from the same blood draw. The paper's findings and limits, for the study overall: As age increased, observed TCR beta diversity per million T cells dropped in a roughly linear way, and a significant reduction was already evident by age 40. Compared with the aged group, more naive CD4+ T cells, fewer expanded clones and increased TCR diversity were shown by the long-lived group, suggesting age selection. Observed TCR beta diversity correlated strongly with the percentage of naive T cells measured by flow cytometry. Since profiling was done on bulk unsorted PBMCs, naive and antigen-experienced compartments could not be conclusively compared. The CMV infection status of donors was not known, potentially confounding age-related changes in expanded clonotypes. Total diversity estimates from one million sequenced T cells were considered lower bounds and underestimates.

Donors were about 36 systemically healthy Caucasian individuals from Russia aged roughly 6 to 95 years. Each donor gave roughly 9 milliliters of peripheral blood, drawn into EDTA-treated Vacutainer tubes. Ficoll-Paque density-gradient centrifugation was used to isolate PBMCs, with at least 6.5 million obtained per sample. Trizol reagent was used to extract total RNA from the PBMCs, yielding at least 6 micrograms per sample. For every donor, flow cytometry on a PBMC aliquot measured the percentage of naive CD45RAhigh/CD27high T cells. With regard to this clonotype: Its antigen is unknown. No much larger clonotype is one base removed from it; base qualities were not supplied.

The CDR3 numbers 14 residues from cysteine through phenylalanine. The retained sequence is limited to the CDR3, 42 bases, with the frame set at the first base. CDR1 is given as LGHDT and CDR2 as YNNKEL, both from the germline V gene (reference sequence). Library preparation employed 5' RACE. The sequencer listed for this sample is Illumina HiSeq 2500. The second PCR ran for roughly 7 to 12 cycles and used a J-beta primer mix along with a sample-barcoded 5' primer. A unique molecular identifier was introduced onto each TCR beta cDNA molecule by a template-switch 5' adaptor carrying 12 random nucleotides. Each sample yielded at least 2.5 million CDR3-containing paired-end reads. First-strand cDNA synthesis was performed from all RNA using the Mint cDNA synthesis kit, with priming by a TRBC-specific oligonucleotide. After uracil-DNA glycosylase treatment, a first 18-cycle PCR used universal primers M1SS and BC2_uni_R on all cDNA. In the original analysis: For normalization, 1 million high-quality reads were randomly selected from each sample, with every read carrying a distinct molecular identifier. Instead of being binned into consensus sequences, reads with shared molecular identifiers were discarded. MiTCR, with a Q25 quality threshold and the strictest error-elimination algorithm, was used for CDR3 identification, clonotype clustering and error correction. A nonparametric unseen species model with Euler transformation was used to estimate lower-bound total TCR beta diversity. The raw public data were reprocessed by TCRdb itself: fastp quality trimming at Q25, MiXCR clonotype calling, in-frame beta chains only. Entries that share a CDR3 protein sequence are merged under the most common genes and DNA. It is TCRdb's table, rather than the study itself, that gives the V and J calls and clone size. The sample contains some 760,000 distinct CDR3 sequences, roughly 25% of them found a single time. The top ten clones comprise more than 8.5% of the sample.

These data were also reused for a study on T cells of mothers and their children. The second study, in turn, reports: Nine systemically healthy Caucasian individuals served as donors, namely three mothers together with their six children. cDNA synthesis used all of the extracted RNA, with 1.5 ug of RNA in each 15 ul reaction. Sample barcodes and 2-4 random nucleotides were added via the M1S primer in the second PCR. More than 8 million TCR beta CDR3 reads were obtained from each mother, and about 3 million reads were obtained from each child. Thymic selection shapes the output of TCR recombination in a similar way in related and unrelated pairs, and inherited differences have a minor effect. Normalized repertoire overlap was always slightly but never significantly higher in related than unrelated mother-child pairs. Persistent microchimeric T cell clones were not detected, at a sensitivity of around 95 clones per million clonotypes. To look for features that set related mother-child pairs apart from unrelated individuals, the researchers ran deep NGS to compare the TCR beta repertoires of mothers and children. On average, the children were roughly 11 +/- 4 years old, while the mothers were around 42 +/- 4 years old. After adapter ligation with NEBNext reagents, the libraries were sequenced on Illumina HiSeq 2000 with 100+100 nt paired-end reads. To prevent cross-contamination, the mother and child libraries were prepared one month apart and sequenced in separate runs. For each donor, somewhere between roughly 450,000 and 2,000,000 distinct TCR beta clonotypes were identified. Naive TCR beta clonotypes were estimated from low-frequency clonotypes matched to each donor's FACS-determined naive share, without sorting.

The rearranged chain carries TRBV3-1 and TRBJ2-5; perhaps TRBD1 is the D gene, with 6 bases matching. The assigned J gene may be wrong: the sequence end matches TRBJ2-7 better. The sequence derives from a boy younger than 18 in good health. Sequencing was done on a sample of blood. The CDR3 amino acid sequence is: CASSQGRTVYEQYF. The nucleotide sequence is given as TGTGCCAGCAGCCAAGGAAGGACAGTGTACGAGCAGTACTTC.